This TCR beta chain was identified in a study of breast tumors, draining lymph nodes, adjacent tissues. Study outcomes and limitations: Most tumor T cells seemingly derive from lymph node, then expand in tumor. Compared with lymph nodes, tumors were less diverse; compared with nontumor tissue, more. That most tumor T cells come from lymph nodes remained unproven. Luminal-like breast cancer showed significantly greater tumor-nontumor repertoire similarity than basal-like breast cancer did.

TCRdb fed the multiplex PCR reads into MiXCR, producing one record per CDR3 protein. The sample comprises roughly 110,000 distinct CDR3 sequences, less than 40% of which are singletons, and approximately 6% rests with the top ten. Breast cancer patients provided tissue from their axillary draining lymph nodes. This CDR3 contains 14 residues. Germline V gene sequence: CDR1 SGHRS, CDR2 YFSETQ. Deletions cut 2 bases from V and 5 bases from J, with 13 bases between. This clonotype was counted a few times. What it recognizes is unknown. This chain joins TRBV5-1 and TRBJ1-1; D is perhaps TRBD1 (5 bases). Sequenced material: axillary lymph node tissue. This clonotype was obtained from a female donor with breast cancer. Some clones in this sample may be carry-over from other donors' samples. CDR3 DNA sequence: TGCGCCAGCAGCTTCGGCGACAGCCGGACTGAAGCTTTCTTT. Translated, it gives CASSFGDSRTEAFF.